This T cell receptor (beta chain) was captured by sequencing in a study of OX40 agonist ivuxolimab in advanced cancers. Looking at the study overall: Patients with prior anti-PD-1, anti-PD-L1 or anti-CTLA-4 therapy were eligible; about 40% had some. Study findings and constraints: Expanded clones tended on average to be more numerous among CD8+ T cells than CD4+.

The method was immunoSEQ multiplex PCR; TCRdb's version includes in-frame clones alone and lacks a portion of them. The sample lists tens of thousands of clones, 75% to 90% occurring once. Notes on this clone: Its target is not known.

The CDR3 runs 15 residues. Germline CDR1 and CDR2: KGHSH and LQKENI. V lost 3 bases, J lost 3 bases, and 5 bases stayed unmatched. Patients were excluded for autoimmune disease history or systemic immunosuppression. Source: CD4+ or CD8+ T cells sorted from blood, taken in a trial of the OX40 agonist ivuxolimab. This clonotype was obtained from an adult with an advanced solid tumor such as melanoma, head and neck, liver or kidney cancer. The chain couples TRBV18 to TRBJ2-7; 10 positions agree with TRBD2. The CDR3 DNA reads TGTGCCAGCTCACCTGATACTAGCGGGGACTACGAGCAGTACTTC. Translated: CASSPDTSGDYEQYF.